The 29 T cell receptor beta chains presented below share a single source sample, sequenced in a study of shared clonotypes between healthy human individuals. Using immunoSEQ multiplex PCR, the repertoire was profiled, and TCRdb retains in-frame clones only, with some absent. The data contain roughly 1,500,000 clones, roughly 98.5% of them singletons. The sequenced sample consisted of naive CD4+ T cells sorted from blood. Subset of the sample: CD45RA+ positively selected. The receptors were sampled from a man under 40 in good health.

The rearrangement links TRBV12-5 to TRBJ2-3, with 8 positions matching TRBD2. The CDR3 contains 15 residues. Germline CDR1 and CDR2: LGHNT and FRNRAP. Trimming took 6 bases from V and 4 from J; bases not matched to a gene: 9. The CDR3 is CASGYHGLASDTQYF. The DNA of the CDR3 is TGTGCTAGTGGCTATCATGGACTAGCATCAGATACGCAGTATTTT.

V gene TRBV5-1 combines with J gene TRBJ2-1; TRBD2 matches 16 bases. Germline V lookup: CDR1 SGHRS, CDR2 YFSETQ. The ends lost 0 bases at V and 2 bases at J; junction bases unmatched: 5. The CDR3 totals 19 residues. The CDR3 nucleotides are TGCGCCAGCAGCTTGGGGGGGACTAGCGGGAGGGCCCCCTACAATGAGCAGTTCTTC. This sequence encodes CASSLGGTSGRAPYNEQFF. The variable domain in full, completed from reference TRBV5-1 and TRBJ2-1, reads KAGVTQTPRYLIKTRGQQVTLSCSPISGHRSVSWYQQTPGQGLQFLFEYFSETQRNKGNFPGRFSGRQFSNSRSEMNVSTLELGDSALYLCASSLGGTSGRAPYNEQFFGPGTRLTVL.

CDR3 region: CASSLDPSGELFF. In DNA, the CDR3 is TGTGCCAGCAGCTTAGACCCCTCCGGGGAGCTGTTTTTT. The rearrangement joins TRBV11-2 to TRBJ2-2; D remains unclear. The CDR3 has 13 amino acids. Germline values: CDR1 SGHAT, CDR2 FQNNGV. Trimming stripped 0 bases from V and 6 bases from J, with 5 bases between.

The gene calls are TRBV5-1 and TRBJ2-2, with D perhaps TRBD1 or TRBD2 (5 bases each). The germline gives CDR1 SGHRS, CDR2 YFSETQ. There are 12 residues in the CDR3. The V gene lost 4 bases and the J gene lost 6 bases, with 7 bases spanning the gap. CDR3 coding DNA: TGCGCCAGCAGCGAGGGACCCGGGGAGCTGTTTTTT. This sequence encodes CASSEGPGELFF. Drawing the rest from reference TRBV5-1 and TRBJ2-2, the complete variable domain is KAGVTQTPRYLIKTRGQQVTLSCSPISGHRSVSWYQQTPGQGLQFLFEYFSETQRNKGNFPGRFSGRQFSNSRSEMNVSTLELGDSALYLCASSEGPGELFFGEGSRLTVL.

The chain employs TRBV11-2 and TRBJ2-3, with TRBD2 as a possible D gene (5 bases). Germline V gene data show CDR1 as SGHAT and CDR2 as FQNNGV. Trimming left V 1 base short and J 2 bases short, with 10 bases between. The length of the CDR3 is 15 residues. The CDR3 here is CASSLVRGLTDTQYF. CDR3 in DNA: TGTGCCAGCAGCTTAGTACGAGGACTCACAGATACGCAGTATTTT.

The chain uses TRBV5-1 and TRBJ1-4; D uncertain. The CDR3 has 14 amino acids. The germline CDR1 and CDR2 sequences are SGHRS and YFSETQ. V lost 4 bases and J 8 bases, leaving 15 bases between the germline ends. The CDR3 nucleotides read TGCGCCAGCAGCCCCCGGGCGGGCGGCGAAAAACTGTTTTTT. Protein: CASSPRAGGEKLFF.

The chain couples TRBV27 to TRBJ2-1; no firm D call. The CDR3 is 11 amino acids. The ends were cut back, 6 bases at V and 12 bases at J, with 12 bases in the middle. In germline, CDR1 is MNHEY, CDR2 SMNVEV (reference sequence). This CDR3 is CASSQGLRQFF. The CDR3 DNA reads TGTGCCAGCAGCCAAGGGCTACGGCAGTTCTTC.

The CDR3: CASSLRARDYEQYF. CDR3 DNA sequence: TGTGCCAGCAGTTTGAGGGCAAGAGACTACGAGCAGTACTTC. The chain employs TRBV28 and TRBJ2-7, with D possibly TRBD2 on 5 matching bases. The CDR3 spans 14 residues. CDR1 and CDR2 (germline): MDHEN, SYDVKM. V lost 3 bases and J lost 3, with 12 bases in between.

This clone was seen only once. The chain uses TRBV6-5 and TRBJ2-2, with unresolved D. The CDR3 consists of 13 residues. Germline CDR1 reads MNHEY; CDR2 reads SVGAGI. Trimming pared 2 bases from V and 3 bases from J, leaving 4 bases between. The CDR3 loop is CASSYPYTGELFF. CDR3 nucleotides: TGTGCCAGCAGTTACCCTTACACCGGGGAGCTGTTTTTT.

Here the CDR3 reads CASRPGGPSYNEQFF. CDR3 sequence (DNA): TGTGCCAGCAGGCCGGGAGGGCCCTCCTACAATGAGCAGTTCTTC. The V gene is TRBV28, the J gene TRBJ2-1; 8 nucleotides line up with TRBD2. Unmatched junction bases numbered 4, after V lost 6 bases and J lost 0 bases. Germline values: CDR1 MDHEN, CDR2 SYDVKM. CDR3 length: 15 amino acids.

The genes are TRBV2 and TRBJ2-7; TRBD1 matches 7 bases. The CDR3 contains 12 residues. Germline V gene data show CDR1 as SNHLY and CDR2 as FYNNEI. Losses at the gene ends were 6 bases for V and 7 bases for J; bases not matched to a gene: 6. In nucleotides, the CDR3 is TGTGCCAGCAGGACAGGGCCGAGGGAGCAGTACTTC. As protein: CASRTGPREQYF.

The rearrangement links TRBV11-2 to TRBJ2-7; 10 nucleotides line up with TRBD2. The V segment lost 6 bases and the J segment 2 bases; nucleotides outside the gene matches: 7. The CDR3 runs to 15 residues. Germline values: CDR1 SGHAT, CDR2 FQNNGV. The CDR3 loop is CASRSLAGRTYEQYF. CDR3 nucleotides: TGTGCCAGCAGATCACTAGCGGGAAGAACCTACGAGCAGTACTTC.

The chain carries TRBV6-1 and TRBJ2-3; the D is unclear. The V end was cut by 5 bases, the J end by 2 bases, with 14 bases between. The CDR3 length is 15 residues. CDR1 MNHNS and CDR2 SASEGT come from the germline V gene. The CDR3 is CASSPLTRHTDTQYF. The CDR3 nucleotides read TGTGCCAGCAGTCCCCTAACCCGTCACACAGATACGCAGTATTTT.

The rearrangement uses TRBV4-2 and TRBJ2-7; 8 bases line up with TRBD2. This CDR3 spans 15 amino acids. The junction had 13 bases not matched to a gene; V was cut back by 3 bases and J by 9 bases. From germline, CDR1 is LGHNA and CDR2 YNFKEQ. The CDR3 nucleotides read TGTGCCAGCAGCCACGTGGCGGGAGGCGGGGAAGGGCAGTACTTC. Translated, it gives CASSHVAGGGEGQYF.

V is TRBV15 and J is TRBJ2-5; 10 bases are a match to TRBD2. The CDR3 contains 15 residues. V gave up 0 bases and J gave up 6 bases; unmatched junction bases: 4. Looked up from germline, CDR1 is LNHNV and CDR2 is YYDKDF (reference sequence). CDR3 amino acids: CATSRDLAGVKTQYF. As DNA, the CDR3 is TGTGCCACCAGCAGAGATCTAGCGGGAGTAAAGACCCAGTACTTC.

This chain connects TRBV9 to TRBJ1-1, with 7 nucleotides matching TRBD1. V shed 0 bases and J 4 bases; nucleotides not matched to a gene: 3. Germline V gives CDR1 SGDLS, CDR2 YYNGEE. The CDR3 runs 14 residues. The CDR3 sequence: CASSVDTGVTEAFF. The CDR3 DNA sequence: TGTGCCAGCAGCGTAGATACAGGGGTCACTGAAGCTTTCTTT.

This clone was recorded once. This sequence joins TRBV9 and TRBJ2-5, with unresolved D. The CDR3 runs to 14 residues. CDR1 is SGDLS and CDR2 is YYNGEE in the germline V gene. Trimming shortened V by 0 bases and J by 0 bases, and 6 bases separated the two germline ends. The CDR3 DNA sequence: TGTGCCAGCAGCGTAGCCGCGTACCAAGAGACCCAGTACTTC. Translating gives CASSVAAYQETQYF.

This clone was seen once. The chain employs TRBV23-1 and TRBJ2-3; D is undetermined. TRBV23-1 is known as an ORF, though its function is uncertain. The V and J ends lost 0 bases and 4 bases respectively, with 11 bases between them. The CDR3 consists of 15 residues. CDR3 in amino acids: CASSQSLRLPDTQYF. CDR3 nucleotides: TGCGCCAGCAGTCAATCCTTGAGGCTCCCAGATACGCAGTATTTT.

The chain couples TRBV20-1 to TRBJ1-1, with 10 bases that match TRBD1. After removal of 3 bases from V and 11 bases from J, the junction contained 3 bases not matched to a gene. CDR1 DFQATT and CDR2 SNEGSKA come from the germline V gene (reference sequence). The CDR3 is 11 amino acids. This CDR3 reads CSARGQGLAFF. The CDR3 coding sequence is TGCAGTGCTAGGGGACAGGGGTTGGCTTTCTTT.

V usage is TRBV7-6 and J usage is TRBJ2-7; tentative D call: TRBD2 (5 bases). CDR1 is SGHVS, CDR2 FNYEAQ, per germline. The CDR3 length is 15 residues. The V end lost 4 bases, the J end lost 2 bases, and 15 bases lay between the germline ends. The CDR3 DNA follows: TGTGCCAGCAGCTCCAAGACTACTCCGGCCTACGAGCAGTACTTC. It specifies CASSSKTTPAYEQYF.

The chain couples TRBV6-1 to TRBJ1-4; no firm D call. CDR3 size: 14 residues. The germline V gene has CDR1 MNHNS and CDR2 SASEGT. The V and J ends lost 1 base and 4 bases respectively, with 7 bases between them. CDR3 sequence reads: CASSEGPNNEKLFF. CDR3 DNA: TGTGCCAGCAGTGAAGGTCCAAATAATGAAAAACTGTTTTTT.

The chain has TRBV7-2 and TRBJ2-5; D may be TRBD2 (6 bases). Germline CDR1 SGHTA, CDR2 FQGNSA. The CDR3 runs 16 residues. V was clipped by 1 base and J by 5 bases, with 17 bases between them. For the CDR3, the DNA is TGTGCCAGCAGCTTAGGCGGGGCGGCAGGTCTGGAGACCCAGTACTTC. It encodes CASSLGGAAGLETQYF.

V and J are TRBV27 and TRBJ2-3, with D unresolved. Trimming removed 3 bases at V and 7 bases at J, with 11 bases between. CDR1 is MNHEY and CDR2 is SMNVEV in the germline V gene (reference sequence). This CDR3 region has 13 residues. Here the CDR3 reads CASSFMGKYTQYF. For the CDR3, the DNA is TGTGCCAGCAGTTTTATGGGGAAGTATACGCAGTATTTT.

The chain couples TRBV11-2 to TRBJ2-1, with 7 bases lining up with TRBD2. CDR3 length: 16 amino acids. J gave up 4 bases and V 1 base, and 7 bases lay outside the gene matches. CDR1 is SGHAT and CDR2 is FQNNGV in the germline V gene. CDR3 bases: TGTGCCAGCAGCTTAGGGAGGGCGGGGGTTTACAATGAGCAGTTCTTC. As protein: CASSLGRAGVYNEQFF.

The rearrangement links TRBV5-4 to TRBJ2-1; no reliable D call. Trimming removed 6 bases at V and 0 bases at J, with 16 bases between. From germline, CDR1 is SGHNT and CDR2 YYREEE (reference sequence). CDR3 length: 16 residues. CDR3 sequence: CASTPERASSYNEQFF. DNA of the CDR3: TGTGCCAGCACCCCTGAGCGCGCGAGCTCCTACAATGAGCAGTTCTTC.

This clone was seen only once. One junction end disagrees with the germline gene, perhaps due to a read error. The rearrangement joins TRBV28 to TRBJ1-5; tentative D call: TRBD1 (6 bases). Per germline, CDR1 MDHEN and CDR2 SYDVKM. The CDR3 is 15 residues long. The CDR3 sequence is CASTLGGGANQPQHF. DNA for the CDR3: TGTGCCAGCACTTTAGGGGGGGGAGCGAATCAGCCCCAGCATTTT. Combining the CDR3 with reference TRBV28 and TRBJ1-5 gives the whole variable domain DVKVTQSSRYLVKRTGEKVFLECVQDMDHENMFWYRQDPGLGLRLIYFSYDVKMKEKGDIPEGYSVSREKKERFSLILESASTNQTSMYLCASTLGGGANQPQHFGDGTRLSIL.

The chain links TRBV27 to TRBJ2-3; D perhaps matches TRBD2 (6 bases). The CDR3 loop spans 15 amino acids. The germline CDR1 and CDR2 sequences are MNHEY and SMNVEV (reference sequence). The V end lost 2 bases, the J end lost 8 bases, and 17 bases lay between the germline ends. The CDR3 is CASSLSGLDHGTQYF. CDR3 bases: TGTGCCAGCAGTTTAAGCGGGTTGGACCACGGTACGCAGTATTTT.

The chain combines TRBV5-6 with TRBJ2-5; no definite D call. Trimming took 0 bases from V and 0 from J, leaving 9 bases between them. The germline CDR1 and CDR2 sequences are SGHDT and YYEEEE. There are 15 residues in the CDR3. In nucleotides, the CDR3 is TGTGCCAGCAGCTTGGAACTGGGGTACCAAGAGACCCAGTACTTC. As protein: CASSLELGYQETQYF.

This rearrangement joins TRBV19 to TRBJ2-3, with 9 positions matching TRBD2. The CDR3 covers 14 residues. V shed 4 bases and J 4 bases; nucleotides not matched to a gene: 3. CDR1 and CDR2 (germline): LNHDA, SQIVND (reference sequence). The CDR3 sequence is CASSNSGSPDTQYF. For the CDR3, the DNA is TGTGCCAGTAGTAATAGCGGGAGCCCAGATACGCAGTATTTT.